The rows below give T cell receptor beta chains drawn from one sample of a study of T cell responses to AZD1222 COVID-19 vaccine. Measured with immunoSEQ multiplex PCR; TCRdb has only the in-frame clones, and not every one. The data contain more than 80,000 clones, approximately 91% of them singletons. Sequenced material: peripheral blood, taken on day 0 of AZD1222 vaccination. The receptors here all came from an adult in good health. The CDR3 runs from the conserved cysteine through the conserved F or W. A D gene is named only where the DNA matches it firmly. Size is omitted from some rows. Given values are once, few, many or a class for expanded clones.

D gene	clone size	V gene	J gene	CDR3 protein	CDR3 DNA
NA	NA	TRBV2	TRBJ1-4	CASSLTGGKEKLFF	TGTGCCAGCAGCCTGACAGGAGGAAAAGAAAAACTGTTTTTT
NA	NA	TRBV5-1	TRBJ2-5	CASSLAMGGAAYQETQYF	TGCGCCAGCAGCTTGGCCATGGGCGGAGCAGCGTACCAAGAGACCCAGTACTTC
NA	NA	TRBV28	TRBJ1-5	CASSLRYRNNQPQHF	TGTGCCAGCAGTTTACGTTACAGAAACAATCAGCCCCAGCATTTT
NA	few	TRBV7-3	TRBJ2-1	CASSSPTSLNEQFF	TGTGCCAGCAGCTCCCCGACTAGTTTGAATGAGCAGTTCTTC
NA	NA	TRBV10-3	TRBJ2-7	CAITRGGRDEQYF	TGTGCCATCACCAGGGGCGGCCGGGACGAGCAGTACTTC
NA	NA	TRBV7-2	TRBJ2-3	CASREFSGTDTQYF	TGTGCCAGCAGGGAGTTTTCGGGCACAGATACGCAGTATTTT
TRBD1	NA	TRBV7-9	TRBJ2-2	CASSSTRGPGTGELFF	TGTGCCAGCAGCTCCACCAGGGGGCCAGGCACCGGGGAGCTGTTTTTT
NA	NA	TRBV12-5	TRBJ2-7	CASGLVPGRTTTYEQYF	TGTGCTAGTGGTTTGGTACCCGGCAGGACGACAACCTACGAGCAGTACTTC
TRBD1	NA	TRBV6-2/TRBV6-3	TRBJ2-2	CASSYSRDRERRELFF	TGTGCCAGCAGTTACTCCAGGGACAGGGAACGCCGGGAGCTGTTTTTT
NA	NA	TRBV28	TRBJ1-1	CASKLRLNTEAFF	TGTGCCAGCAAACTCAGACTGAACACTGAAGCTTTCTTT
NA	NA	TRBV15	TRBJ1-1	CATSRVEGMNTEAFF	TGTGCCACCAGCAGAGTGGAGGGAATGAACACTGAAGCTTTCTTT
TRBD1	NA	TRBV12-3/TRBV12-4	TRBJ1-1	CASSGQGNTEAFF	TGTGCCAGTTCGGGACAGGGGAACACTGAAGCTTTCTTT
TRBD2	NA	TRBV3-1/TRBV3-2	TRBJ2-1	CASSQRTSGGRFYNEQFF	TGTGCCAGCAGCCAGCGGACTAGCGGGGGGAGGTTCTACAATGAGCAGTTCTTC
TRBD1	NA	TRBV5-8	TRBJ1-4	CASSLRDRDEKLFF	TGTGCCAGCAGCTTGCGGGACAGGGATGAAAAACTGTTTTTT
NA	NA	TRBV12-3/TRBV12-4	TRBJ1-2	CASSLALGLGYTF	TGTGCCAGCAGTTTAGCGCTGGGGCTGGGCTACACCTTC
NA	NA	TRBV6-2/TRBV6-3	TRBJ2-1	CASSYLGSYNEQFF	TGTGCCAGCAGTTACCTAGGGTCCTACAATGAGCAGTTCTTC
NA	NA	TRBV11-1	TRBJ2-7	CASSLKQGGSYEQYF	TGTGCCAGCAGTTTAAAACAGGGAGGGTCCTACGAGCAGTACTTC
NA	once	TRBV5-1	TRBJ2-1	CASSALGRPEYNEQFF	TGCGCCAGCAGCGCCTTAGGTCGGCCAGAATACAATGAGCAGTTCTTC
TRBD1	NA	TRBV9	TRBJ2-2	CASSVVGQGLTGELFF	TGTGCCAGCAGCGTAGTGGGACAGGGTTTGACCGGGGAGCTGTTTTTT
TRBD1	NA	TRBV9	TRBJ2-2	CASSVQGANTGELFF	TGTGCCAGCAGCGTCCAGGGGGCGAACACCGGGGAGCTGTTTTTT
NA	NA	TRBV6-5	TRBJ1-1	CASSYVGTMNTEAFF	TGTGCCAGCAGTTACGTCGGGACCATGAACACTGAAGCTTTCTTT
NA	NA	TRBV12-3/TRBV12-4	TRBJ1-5	CASRKLTQPQHF	TGTGCCAGCAGGAAACTAACCCAGCCCCAGCATTTT
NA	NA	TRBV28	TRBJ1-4	CASRPGWGEKLFF	TGTGCCAGCAGACCAGGGTGGGGGGAAAAACTGTTTTTT
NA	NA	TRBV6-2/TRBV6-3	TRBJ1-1	CASSYSMRGTEAFF	TGTGCCAGCAGTTACTCGATGCGGGGCACTGAAGCTTTCTTT
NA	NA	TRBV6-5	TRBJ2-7	CASSYTRQDHEQYF	TGTGCCAGCAGTTACACCAGACAGGACCACGAGCAGTACTTC
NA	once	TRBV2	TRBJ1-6	CASRPQDGSPLHF	TGTGCCAGCAGGCCCCAGGATGGTTCACCCCTCCACTTT
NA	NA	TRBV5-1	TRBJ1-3	CASSLDRAGNTIYF	TGCGCCAGCAGCTTGGACAGGGCTGGAAACACCATATATTTT
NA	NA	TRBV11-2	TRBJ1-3	CASSPPPRFSGNTIYF	TGTGCCAGCAGCCCACCCCCTCGGTTCTCTGGAAACACCATATATTTT
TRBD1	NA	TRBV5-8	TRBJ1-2	CASTRTGGDYGYTF	TGTGCCAGCACCAGGACAGGGGGCGACTATGGCTACACCTTC
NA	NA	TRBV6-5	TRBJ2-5	CASSSSDSGSVWTQYF	TGTGCCAGCAGTTCCTCAGACAGCGGGTCTGTGTGGACCCAGTACTTC
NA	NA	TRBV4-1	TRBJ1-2	CASSQDRGSSNYGYTF	TGCGCCAGCAGCCAAGATCGGGGCAGCTCTAACTATGGCTACACCTTC
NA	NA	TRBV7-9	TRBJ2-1	CASRPDWGDIDEQFF	TGTGCCAGCAGGCCTGACTGGGGGGATATCGATGAGCAGTTCTTC
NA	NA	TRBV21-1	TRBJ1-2	CASSKAGPAMTGSGTF	TGTGCCAGCAGCAAAGCGGGGCCGGCGATGACGGGCTCCGGGACCTTC
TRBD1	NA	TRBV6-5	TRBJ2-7	CASRRTGDSYEQYF	TGTGCCAGCAGGCGGACAGGAGACTCCTACGAGCAGTACTTC
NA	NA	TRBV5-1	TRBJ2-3	CASSLAPSSPTDTQYF	TGCGCCAGCAGCTTGGCGCCTTCTTCCCCCACAGATACGCAGTATTTT
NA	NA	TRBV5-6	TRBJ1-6	CASSLNSPLHF	TGTGCCAGCAGCCTAAATTCACCCCTCCACTTT
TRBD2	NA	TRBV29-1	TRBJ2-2	CSAQRLAEGGELFF	TGCAGCGCCCAAAGACTAGCTGAGGGCGGGGAGCTGTTTTTT
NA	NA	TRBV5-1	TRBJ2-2	CASSQPPGQINTGELFF	TGCGCCAGCAGCCAACCTCCGGGACAAATAAACACCGGGGAGCTGTTTTTT
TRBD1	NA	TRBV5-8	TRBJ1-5	CASSLATGGGGNQPQHF	TGTGCCAGCAGCTTGGCCACAGGGGGAGGCGGCAATCAGCCCCAGCATTTT
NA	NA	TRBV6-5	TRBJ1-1	CASSIDREAFF	TGTGCCAGCAGTATCGACAGAGAAGCTTTCTTT
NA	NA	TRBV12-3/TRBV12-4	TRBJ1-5	CASSSDFRRRHF	TGTGCCAGCAGTTCGGATTTCCGGAGGCGGCATTTT
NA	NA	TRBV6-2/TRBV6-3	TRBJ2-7	CASSYSTGRLSYEQYF	TGTGCCAGCAGTTACTCTACCGGGCGGCTGTCCTACGAGCAGTACTTC
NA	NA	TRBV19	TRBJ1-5	CASSITGLSQPQHF	TGTGCCAGTAGTATAACAGGGCTGAGTCAGCCCCAGCATTTT